These T cell receptor beta chains were read from a single sample in a study of cytotoxic CD8 clonotypes in ibrutinib-treated CLL. Sequenced by immunoSEQ multiplex PCR; TCRdb stores in-frame clones only, minus some. Of 270,000 or so clones listed, approximately 79% are singletons. The starting material was PBMCs, obtained at disease progression, from a patient treated with ibrutinib. The receptors here all came from a human donor with chronic lymphocytic leukemia. Each CDR3 is given with its conserved first and last residue. The D gene is left open where the match is weak. Size tells how often a clone was seen (once, few, many) or the class of an expanded clone, and some rows leave it out.

cdr3_aa,cdr3_nt,clone_size,d_call,v_call,j_call
CASRASSTDTQYF,TGCGCCAGCAGGGCCAGTAGCACAGATACGCAGTATTTT,once,NA,TRBV5-1,TRBJ2-3
CASSRAGRGTDTQYF,TGTGCCAGCAGCCGAGCGGGGCGCGGCACAGATACGCAGTATTTT,NA,TRBD2,TRBV11-2,TRBJ2-3
CASNWDINYGYTF,TGTGCCAGCAATTGGGACATAAACTATGGCTACACCTTC,few,NA,TRBV2,TRBJ1-2
CATGRLLLTYEQYF,TGTGCCACCGGGCGGCTTCTCCTTACCTACGAGCAGTACTTC,NA,NA,TRBV28,TRBJ2-7
CASSLAGLAGGRKFF,TGTGCCAGCAGCTTAGCTGGACTAGCGGGGGGGCGGAAGTTCTTC,NA,TRBD2,TRBV7-8,TRBJ2-1
CASSDWDGRYEQYF,TGTGCCAGCAGTGATTGGGATGGTCGCTACGAGCAGTACTTC,few,NA,TRBV6-1,TRBJ2-7
CASSLAWSISYEQYF,TGTGCCAGCAGCTTAGCGTGGAGCATTTCCTACGAGCAGTACTTC,NA,NA,TRBV11-2,TRBJ2-7
CATSRDRLDSRNEKLFF,TGTGCCACCAGCAGAGACCGCCTAGACAGCAGAAATGAAAAACTGTTTTTT,few,NA,TRBV15,TRBJ1-4
CASSGPGTATAYEQYF,TGTGCCAGCAGCGGCCCCGGGACAGCCACAGCCTACGAGCAGTACTTC,NA,TRBD1,TRBV5-4,TRBJ2-7
CASSPGWAGNTGELFF,TGTGCCAGCAGCCCTGGATGGGCGGGGAACACCGGGGAGCTGTTTTTT,NA,NA,TRBV5-4,TRBJ2-2
CASSPPGAGGTDTQYF,TGTGCCAGCAGCCCCCCGGGAGCGGGGGGCACAGATACGCAGTATTTT,NA,TRBD2,TRBV7-3,TRBJ2-3
CASSFLATDTQYF,TGTGCCAGCAGCTTTCTAGCAACAGATACGCAGTATTTT,NA,NA,TRBV5-6,TRBJ2-3
CASSLIGLAGFGSRTQYF,TGTGCCAGCAGCTTGATCGGACTAGCGGGATTTGGTTCGAGGACCCAGTACTTC,NA,TRBD2,TRBV5-6,TRBJ2-5
CASKTGTSNTGELFF,TGTGCCAGCAAAACCGGGACTTCGAACACCGGGGAGCTGTTTTTT,few,NA,TRBV5-4,TRBJ2-2
CAISAPTGTYEQYF,TGTGCCATCAGTGCCCCGACAGGGACCTACGAGCAGTACTTC,NA,TRBD1,TRBV10-3,TRBJ2-7
CARSVHTRDYQTPYEQYF,TGTGCCAGAAGCGTTCATACGAGGGACTACCAAACGCCCTACGAGCAGTACTTC,NA,TRBD2,TRBV5-3,TRBJ2-7
CASSPTGYEQFF,TGTGCCAGCAGCCCAACAGGGTATGAGCAGTTCTTC,NA,NA,TRBV7-9,TRBJ2-1
CATSSGGQGGNQPQHF,TGTGCCACCAGCAGCGGGGGACAGGGTGGCAATCAGCCCCAGCATTTT,NA,TRBD1,TRBV15,TRBJ1-5
CSASGTYEQYF,TGCAGTGCTAGCGGGACCTACGAGCAGTACTTC,NA,NA,TRBV20-1,TRBJ2-7
CASSPALSYEQYF,TGTGCCAGCAGCCCCGCCCTCTCCTACGAGCAGTACTTC,NA,NA,TRBV11-2,TRBJ2-7
CASSVTDRVSQPQHF,TGTGCCAGCTCCGTGACGGACAGGGTAAGTCAGCCCCAGCATTTT,NA,TRBD1,TRBV28,TRBJ1-5
CASQGARDTEAFF,TGTGCCAGCCAGGGGGCGCGGGACACTGAAGCTTTCTTT,NA,TRBD1,TRBV28,TRBJ1-1
CASSPDRGNTIYF,TGTGCCAGCTCTCCGGACAGAGGAAACACCATATATTTT,NA,NA,TRBV18,TRBJ1-3
CASSDLNSNQPQHF,TGTGCCAGCAGTGATCTAAATAGCAATCAGCCCCAGCATTTT,NA,NA,TRBV25-1,TRBJ1-5
CASSIERRGIRAATNEKLFF,TGTGCCAGTAGTATAGAAAGAAGGGGGATTAGAGCCGCAACTAATGAAAAACTGTTTTTT,NA,NA,TRBV19,TRBJ1-4
CATSRDRTGGYSYEQYF,TGTGCCACCAGCAGAGATAGGACAGGGGGATACAGCTACGAGCAGTACTTC,NA,TRBD1,TRBV15,TRBJ2-7
CASSLGTVTGELFF,TGTGCCAGCAGCTTGGGGACAGTTACCGGGGAGCTGTTTTTT,NA,NA,TRBV5-4,TRBJ2-2
CASSDFMGDTQYF,TGTGCCAGCAGTGACTTCATGGGCGATACGCAGTATTTT,NA,NA,TRBV2,TRBJ2-3
CASSLVLESSYEQYF,TGTGCCAGCAGCTTGGTACTGGAGAGCTCCTACGAGCAGTACTTC,NA,NA,TRBV5-5,TRBJ2-7
CSVVWESYGYTF,TGCAGCGTTGTTTGGGAGTCCTATGGCTACACCTTC,few,NA,TRBV29-1,TRBJ1-2
CASSSLAGVGETQYF,TGCGCCAGCAGTAGCCTAGCGGGAGTCGGAGAGACCCAGTACTTC,NA,TRBD2,TRBV5-1,TRBJ2-5
CASSPSRGAYNEQFF,TGTGCCAGCAGCCCATCACGTGGGGCTTACAATGAGCAGTTCTTC,NA,NA,TRBV7-3,TRBJ2-1
CASKKGTGLDYGYTF,TGTGCCAGCAAAAAAGGGACAGGGCTGGACTATGGCTACACCTTC,NA,TRBD1,TRBV2,TRBJ1-2
CASSEWLTSGSTDTQYF,TGTGCCAGCAGTGAATGGCTGACTAGCGGGAGTACAGATACGCAGTATTTT,NA,TRBD2,TRBV25-1,TRBJ2-3
CSADGSERETQYF,TGCAGCGCAGATGGTAGCGAGCGAGAGACCCAGTACTTC,NA,NA,TRBV29-1,TRBJ2-5
CASSQDRTGGTETQYF,TGCGCCAGCAGCCAAGATCGGACAGGGGGCACAGAGACCCAGTACTTC,NA,TRBD1,TRBV4-3,TRBJ2-5
CASSATDRGGGLFF,TGTGCCAGCAGCGCCACTGATCGTGGGGGAGGGCTGTTTTTT,NA,NA,TRBV9,TRBJ1-4
CASSEAGISGNTIYF,TGTGCCAGCAGTGAAGCGGGAATCTCTGGAAACACCATATATTTT,NA,NA,TRBV10-3,TRBJ1-3
CASSRGDTGELFF,TGTGCCAGCTCCCGAGGAGACACCGGGGAGCTGTTTTTT,once,NA,TRBV9,TRBJ2-2
CASSLIGGEAYEQYF,TGTGCCAGCAGCTTAATTGGAGGGGAGGCCTACGAGCAGTACTTC,NA,NA,TRBV7-3,TRBJ2-7
CASSLLRGQYNEQFF,TGTGCCAGCAGTTTGCTGAGGGGGCAGTACAATGAGCAGTTCTTC,NA,TRBD1,TRBV11-2,TRBJ2-1
CASSLVGGGGPQHF,TGTGCCAGCAGCTTGGTCGGGGGAGGGGGGCCCCAGCATTTT,NA,NA,TRBV5-8,TRBJ1-5
CASSYRATNTGELFF,TGTGCCAGCAGCTACCGGGCCACGAACACCGGGGAGCTGTTTTTT,few,NA,TRBV7-2,TRBJ2-2